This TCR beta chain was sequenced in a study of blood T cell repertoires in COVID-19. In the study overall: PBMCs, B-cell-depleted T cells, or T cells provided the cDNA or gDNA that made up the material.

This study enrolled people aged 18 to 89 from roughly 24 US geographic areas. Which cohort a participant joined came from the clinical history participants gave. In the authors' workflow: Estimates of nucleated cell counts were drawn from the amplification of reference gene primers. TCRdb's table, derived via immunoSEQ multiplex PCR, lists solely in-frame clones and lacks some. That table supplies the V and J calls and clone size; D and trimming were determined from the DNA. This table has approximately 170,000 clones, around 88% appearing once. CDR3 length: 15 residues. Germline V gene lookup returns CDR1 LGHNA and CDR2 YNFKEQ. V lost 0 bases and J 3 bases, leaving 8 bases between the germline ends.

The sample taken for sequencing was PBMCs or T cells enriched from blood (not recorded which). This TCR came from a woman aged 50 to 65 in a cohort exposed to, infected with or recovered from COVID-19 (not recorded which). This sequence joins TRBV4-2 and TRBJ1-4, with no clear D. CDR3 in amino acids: CASSQDRGANEKLFF. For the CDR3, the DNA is TGTGCCAGCAGCCAAGATCGAGGTGCTAATGAAAAACTGTTTTTT.